Here is one TCR beta chain with its context. The antigen is not known. A J-beta primer mix and a sample-barcoded 5' primer were used in a second PCR of roughly 6 to 11 cycles. Each sample yielded at least 3 million CDR3-containing paired-end reads. TCRdb analysed the 5' RACE reads with MiXCR anew, one entry per CDR3 protein. This table holds around 650,000 distinct CDR3 sequences, approximately 29% found once. This entry belongs to a study of blood T cells in healthy people across ages. This CDR3 is built from 15 residues. Per germline, CDR1 ENHRY and CDR2 SYGVKD. V lost 2 bases and J 0 bases, leaving 8 bases between the germline ends. Study conclusions and caveats: Long-lived and aged donors differed, with more naive CD4+ cells and higher diversity in the long-lived.

The chain has TRBV10-3 and TRBJ1-3; weak D call: TRBD1 (5 bases). The receptor's source is a woman of 80 years or more in good health. The sample taken for sequencing was blood. The CDR3 region is CAISEPDTSGNTIYF. The DNA of the CDR3 is TGTGCCATCAGTGAGCCGGACACCTCTGGAAACACCATATATTTT.